The present entry profiles one T cell receptor (beta chain) with its context. Its matching antigen is unknown. The sample originates from a study of shared clonotypes between healthy human individuals. The CDR3 is made up of 16 amino acids. CDR1 SGHRS and CDR2 YFSETQ come from the germline V gene. Trimming took 3 bases from V and 0 from J, leaving 12 bases between them. Libraries were prepared by immunoSEQ multiplex PCR; TCRdb keeps only in-frame clonotypes and omits some of them. The sample holds roughly 2,500,000 clones, over 85% seen once. Broader study findings: Rarefaction gave evidence that sorted-subset sequencing remained incomplete despite large depth. Approximately 5% was the fraction of naive CD4 clonotypes found shared across four donors. As a rule, naive subsets had a larger estimated richness than memory subsets.

The TCR originated in a man younger than 35 in good health. Some clones in this sample may be carry-over from other donors' samples. This chain links TRBV5-1 with TRBJ1-4, with TRBD1 as a possible D gene (6 bases). Specimen: naive CD4+ T cells from PBMCs. Regarding subset: CD45RA+ positively selected. In nucleotides, the CDR3 is TGCGCCAGCAGCTGGCAGGGGATCCCAACTAATGAAAAACTGTTTTTT. Its protein is CASSWQGIPTNEKLFF.